The 7 T cell receptor beta chains below were found in one sample sequenced in a study of CD8+ T cells in alopecia areata. Specified treatment: oral pan-JAK inhibitor, 5-10 mg twice daily. In each case, RNA was isolated and then reverse transcribed into cDNA as the sequencing template. Repertoires were generated with immunoSEQ multiplex PCR, while TCRdb's copy carries only in-frame clones and drops some. The sample contains some 190,000 clones, roughly 46% of which appear only once. Sequencing used CD8+ T cells sorted from blood, obtained around week 53, from a patient treated with tofacitinib. The receptors come from a human donor with alopecia areata.

V gene TRBV4-1 combines with J gene TRBJ2-2; D gene uncertain. V shed 0 bases and J shed 6 bases, with 17 bases lying between them. CDR1 and CDR2 (germline): MGHRA, YSYEKL. This CDR3 comprises 17 residues. CDR3 nucleotides: TGCGCCAGCAGCCAAGATTACCCGGCCGTCTGGTCCGGGGAGCTGTTTTTT. Translating gives CASSQDYPAVWSGELFF.

This chain connects TRBV10-3 to TRBJ1-2; 11 bases fit TRBD1. Germline lookup yields CDR1 ENHRY and CDR2 SYGVKD. The CDR3 runs to 14 residues. V shed 6 bases and J 4 bases; nucleotides not matched to a gene: 4. The CDR3 DNA is TGTGCCATCAGGGGACAGGGGGTGCTCTATGGCTACACCTTC. This codes for CAIRGQGVLYGYTF.

The chain recombines TRBV19 with TRBJ2-1; the D is unclear. Trimming pared 9 bases from V and 6 bases from J, leaving 9 bases between. In germline, CDR1 is LNHDA, CDR2 SQIVND (reference sequence). The CDR3 covers 11 residues. CDR3 in amino acids: CASSVGNEQFF. DNA of the CDR3: TGTGCCAGCTCGGTGGGCAATGAGCAGTTCTTC.

A single count supports this clone. The chain joins TRBV7-9 to TRBJ2-5; D not certain. V was clipped by 5 bases and J by 5 bases, with 15 bases between them. The CDR3 covers 14 residues. Germline CDR1 reads SEHNR; CDR2 reads FQNEAQ (reference sequence). The CDR3 DNA sequence: TGTGCCAGCAGCCGTCCAAGACTGGCGGAGACCCAGTACTTC. Protein: CASSRPRLAETQYF. The full variable domain, in which reference TRBV7-9 and TRBJ2-5 provide the parts outside the CDR3, is DTGVSQNPRHKITKRGQNVTFRCDPISEHNRLYWYRQTLGQGPEFLTYFQNEAQLEKSRLLSDRFSAERPKGSFSTLEIQRTEQGDSAMYLCASSRPRLAETQYFGPGTRLLVL.

This clone has more than one count but fewer than ten. The chain couples TRBV4-2 to TRBJ2-2; a weak D match, TRBD1 (6 bases). Germline V gene data show CDR1 as LGHNA and CDR2 as YNFKEQ. Trimming cost V 0 bases and J 4 bases, with 9 bases left between them. The CDR3 has 15 residues. The CDR3 region is CASSQEGHLTGELFF. The CDR3 DNA is TGTGCCAGCAGCCAAGAGGGACATCTCACCGGGGAGCTGTTTTTT.

This chain uses TRBV7-3 with TRBJ2-6; TRBD1 matches 7 bases. Germline V CDR1 and CDR2: SGHTA, FQGTGA. This CDR3 has 17 amino acids. V lost 5 bases to trimming and J lost 3 bases; unmatched junction nucleotides: 10. The CDR3 DNA follows: TGTGCCAGCAGCCCTCGTAGGGGGCTGGTTGGGGCCAACGTCCTGACTTTC. Its translation is CASSPRRGLVGANVLTF.

Here the CDR3 reads CASSIVSGGMDYTF. The CDR3 DNA follows: TGTGCCAGTAGTATAGTCAGTGGCGGGATGGACTACACCTTC. The V gene is TRBV19, the J gene TRBJ1-2, with D hard to call. Germline CDR1 reads LNHDA; CDR2 reads SQIVND (reference sequence). The V and J ends lost 1 base and 10 bases respectively, with 16 bases between them. This CDR3 region has 14 residues.